Shown below are 3 T cell receptor beta chains from a single sample sequenced in a study of blood T cell repertoires in COVID-19. The method was immunoSEQ multiplex PCR; TCRdb's version includes in-frame clones alone and lacks a portion of them. Among about 140,000 clones listed, 88% were seen once. The sample was peripheral blood. These receptors originate from a human donor in a cohort sampled during active COVID-19.

The V call is TRBV19, the J call TRBJ1-4, with 9 bases identical to TRBD1. CDR1 and CDR2 (germline): LNHDA, SQIVND (reference sequence). V shed 4 bases and J 7 bases; nucleotides not matched to a gene: 7. The CDR3 contains 15 residues. The DNA for the CDR3 is TGTGCCAGTAGTAGCTGGACAGGGGAGGGTGAAAAACTGTTTTTT. It codes for CASSSWTGEGEKLFF.

The chain links TRBV30 to TRBJ1-2; 8 bases are shared with TRBD1. V lost 4 bases and J lost 8; bases outside the gene matches: 3. The CDR3 is 11 amino acids. CDR1 GTSNPN and CDR2 SVGIG come from the germline V gene (reference sequence). As DNA, the CDR3 is TGTGCCTGGAAGACAGGGGTCGGCTACACCTTC. This sequence encodes CAWKTGVGYTF. Full variable domain (rest looked up from reference TRBV30 and TRBJ1-2): SQTIHQWPATLVQPVGSPLSLECTVEGTSNPNLYWYRQAAGRGLQLLFYSVGIGQISSEVPQNLSASRPQDRQFILSSKKLLLSDSGFYLCAWKTGVGYTFGSGTRLTVV.

The rearrangement links TRBV15 to TRBJ2-7; 7 bases match TRBD2. J gave up 1 base and V 5 bases, and 5 bases lay outside the gene matches. Germline values: CDR1 LNHNV, CDR2 YYDKDF (reference sequence). This CDR3 is built from 14 residues. The DNA for the CDR3 is TGTGCCACCAGCTTCGGGACTACATCCTACGAGCAGTACTTC. Translating it yields CATSFGTTSYEQYF.